These 30 T cell receptor beta chains originate from one sample sequenced in a study of blood T cell repertoires in COVID-19. Method: immunoSEQ multiplex PCR; TCRdb's copy keeps in-frame clones and lacks some. This sample has 400,000 to 450,000 clones; roughly 88% occur once, and the top ten carry almost 1.5%. The sample was peripheral blood. The receptors here all came from a woman in her twenties or thirties with active or convalescent COVID-19.

The chain links TRBV19 to TRBJ2-5; 9 nucleotides match TRBD2. This CDR3 has 13 amino acids. Looked up from germline, CDR1 is LNHDA and CDR2 is SQIVND (reference sequence). V lost 7 bases, J lost 5 bases, and 5 bases stayed unmatched. This CDR3 reads CASTSSGTETQYF. DNA for the CDR3: TGTGCCAGTACCTCTAGCGGGACGGAGACCCAGTACTTC.

The chain combines TRBV4-2 with TRBJ2-7; TRBD2 aligns across 12 bases. This CDR3 has 15 amino acids. Germline CDR1 is LGHNA and CDR2 is YNFKEQ. The V segment lost 3 bases and the J segment 3 bases; nucleotides outside the gene matches: 3. The CDR3 is CASSQETSGGYEQYF. CDR3 DNA sequence: TGTGCCAGCAGCCAGGAGACTAGCGGGGGCTACGAGCAGTACTTC.

Sample share makes this clone large. CDR3 sequence (DNA): TGTGCCAGCAGTGAAGCACTAGAGGGGGGGTACGAGCAGTACTTC. Its translation: CASSEALEGGYEQYF. The V gene is TRBV6-1, the J gene TRBJ2-7, with TRBD2 as a possible D gene (7 bases). This CDR3 region has 15 residues. Germline-derived CDR1 and CDR2 are MNHNS and SASEGT. V lost 0 bases, J lost 4 bases, and 13 bases lay in between.

The V call is TRBV5-6, the J call TRBJ1-2, with 7 bases matching TRBD1. V lost 4 bases and J lost 6; bases outside the gene matches: 6. Germline values: CDR1 SGHDT, CDR2 YYEEEE. The CDR3 is 13 amino acids. The CDR3 sequence is CASSRGTEDGYTF. The CDR3, as DNA: TGTGCCAGCAGCCGCGGGACAGAGGATGGCTACACCTTC.

The chain combines TRBV19 with TRBJ1-2; 8 positions agree with TRBD1. With V trimmed by 6 bases and J by 2 bases, 2 bases remained unmatched. This CDR3 region has 13 residues. Germline CDR1 LNHDA, CDR2 SQIVND (reference sequence). CDR3 amino acids: CASRDRENYGYTF. In nucleotides, the CDR3 is TGTGCCAGTAGGGACAGGGAGAACTATGGCTACACCTTC.

The chain carries TRBV5-5 and TRBJ2-2; 9 bases are shared with TRBD2. This CDR3 is 16 amino acids long. Germline trimming cut 4 bases from V and 0 bases from J; bases unmatched to any gene: 4. From germline, CDR1 is SGHKS and CDR2 YYEKEE (reference sequence). The CDR3 is CASSQGLAANTGELFF. CDR3 nucleotide sequence: TGTGCCAGCAGCCAGGGACTAGCCGCGAACACCGGGGAGCTGTTTTTT.

This clone was recorded once. V gene TRBV7-8 combines with J gene TRBJ2-1; 11 nucleotides agree with TRBD2. V shed 5 bases and J 5 bases; nucleotides not matched to a gene: 5. The CDR3 runs to 15 residues. The germline CDR1 and CDR2 sequences are SGHVS and FQNEAQ. The CDR3 region is CASSPTSGANNEQFF. The CDR3 nucleotides read TGTGCCAGCAGCCCGACTAGCGGGGCGAACAATGAGCAGTTCTTC.

The V call is TRBV27, the J call TRBJ1-5; TRBD1 aligns across 7 bases. The junction had 3 bases not matched to a gene; V was cut back by 2 bases and J by 2 bases. Germline values: CDR1 MNHEY, CDR2 SMNVEV (reference sequence). This CDR3 is 15 amino acids long. CDR3 nucleotide sequence: TGTGCCAGCAGTTTAGACAGGGCGGGCAATCAGCCCCAGCATTTT. This gives the protein CASSLDRAGNQPQHF.

The CDR3 sequence is CASSLGLAGGDTDTQYF. The CDR3 nucleotides read TGCGCCAGCAGCTTGGGCCTAGCGGGGGGGGACACAGATACGCAGTATTTT. V usage is TRBV5-1 and J usage is TRBJ2-3; TRBD2 matches 12 bases. CDR1 is SGHRS, CDR2 YFSETQ, per germline. CDR3 length: 17 amino acids. Trimming at V came to 0 bases and at J to 2 bases, leaving 4 bases not matched to a gene.

J is TRBJ1-4 and V is TRBV2, with 11 bases that match TRBD1. With 6 bases clipped from V and 16 bases from J, the junction kept 10 bases outside the gene matches. CDR3 length: 13 residues. Germline V gene data show CDR1 as SNHLY and CDR2 as FYNNEI. CDR3 sequence: CASSGQGAGEGFF. DNA for the CDR3: TGTGCCAGCAGCGGACAGGGGGCCGGGGAAGGGTTTTTT.

This chain uses TRBV5-6 with TRBJ2-7; the D is unclear. This CDR3 region has 12 residues. CDR1 and CDR2 (germline): SGHDT, YYEEEE. V was trimmed by 0 bases and J by 3 bases, leaving 4 bases between them. CDR3 DNA: TGTGCCAGCAGCTTGGCTCTCTACGAGCAGTACTTC. Protein product: CASSLALYEQYF.

This clone was seen a few times. The chain carries TRBV7-9 and TRBJ1-4; tentative D call: TRBD1 (5 bases). V lost 2 bases and J lost 4, with 11 bases in between. Germline assignment: CDR1 SEHNR and CDR2 FQNEAQ (reference sequence). The CDR3 is 15 residues long. The CDR3 sequence: CASSLMEGINEKLFF. CDR3 bases: TGTGCCAGCAGCTTAATGGAGGGGATTAATGAAAAACTGTTTTTT.

The chain carries TRBV30 and TRBJ2-7; a possible D gene is TRBD2 (5 bases). V lost 0 bases and J 3 bases, leaving 6 bases between the germline ends. The length of the CDR3 is 12 residues. Germline V CDR1 and CDR2: GTSNPN, SVGIG (reference sequence). CDR3 loop: CAWSVEGYEQYF. The CDR3 nucleotides read TGTGCCTGGAGTGTAGAGGGCTACGAGCAGTACTTC.

The chain joins TRBV4-2 to TRBJ2-1; tentatively, D is TRBD1 (6 bases). The CDR3 is 15 amino acids. V was shortened by 5 bases and J by 10 bases, with 21 bases between the two germline ends. From germline, CDR1 is LGHNA and CDR2 YNFKEQ. In DNA, the CDR3 is TGTGCCAGCAGCGTAAATCAACGGAGCGACAGGGAGCAGTTCTTC. Its translation: CASSVNQRSDREQFF.

The rearrangement links TRBV4-1 to TRBJ1-2; 9 positions agree with TRBD1. V lost 0 bases and J lost 4; bases outside the gene matches: 15. The CDR3 has 19 residues. CDR1 and CDR2 from the germline V gene are MGHRA and YSYEKL. As DNA, the CDR3 is TGCGCCAGCAGCCAAGATATCGGGACAGGGTTCCCTATAAGCTATGGCTACACCTTC. It encodes CASSQDIGTGFPISYGYTF.

This rearrangement joins TRBV29-1 to TRBJ2-1; the match to TRBD2 covers 8 bases. V lost 6 bases to trimming and J lost 0 bases; unmatched junction nucleotides: 4. CDR3 length equals 14 residues. Germline V gives CDR1 SQVTM, CDR2 ANQGSEA. The CDR3 nucleotides are TGCAGCGTCATAGCGGGGAGCTCCTACAATGAGCAGTTCTTC. It is translated as CSVIAGSSYNEQFF.

This clone was detected only once. This chain links TRBV6-5 with TRBJ1-3; 10 bases line up with TRBD1. CDR3 length equals 14 residues. Unmatched junction bases numbered 0, after V lost 4 bases and J lost 3 bases. CDR1 is MNHEY and CDR2 is SVGAGI in the germline V gene. The DNA of the CDR3 is TGTGCCAGCAGTTGGGACAGGGGTGGAAACACCATATATTTT. Translation: CASSWDRGGNTIYF.

The sample holds a few counts of this clone. J is TRBJ2-2 and V is TRBV19, with TRBD1 identical over 9 bases. CDR3 length: 14 amino acids. Trimming removed 6 bases from V and 6 bases from J; junction bases left unmatched: 5. Germline assignment: CDR1 LNHDA and CDR2 SQIVND (reference sequence). CDR3 loop: CASRTGGIAGELFF. The CDR3 DNA is TGTGCCAGTAGAACAGGGGGCATCGCCGGGGAGCTGTTTTTT.

V usage is TRBV12-5 and J usage is TRBJ2-7; D unresolved. The CDR3 extends over 12 amino acids. The germline CDR1 and CDR2 sequences are LGHNT and FRNRAP. CDR3 DNA sequence: TGTGCCACGTCACGAGTTTACTACGAGCAGTACTTC. This gives the protein CATSRVYYEQYF.

The chain links TRBV6-5 to TRBJ1-2; D call uncertain. Trimming removed 2 bases at V and 4 bases at J, with 11 bases between. From germline, CDR1 is MNHEY and CDR2 SVGAGI. The CDR3 covers 14 residues. This CDR3 reads CASSYDLSGYGYTF. The CDR3, as DNA: TGTGCCAGCAGTTACGACTTGTCTGGCTATGGCTACACCTTC.

This chain uses TRBV5-4 with TRBJ1-1; 10 nucleotides agree with TRBD1. The germline V gene encodes CDR1 SGHNT and CDR2 YYREEE (reference sequence). The CDR3 has 17 amino acids. V was clipped by 0 bases and J by 1 base; unmatched bases: 6. The CDR3 DNA reads TGTGCCAGCAGCTTGGGGACAGGGGGGTTTCGGAACACTGAAGCTTTCTTT. Its protein product is CASSLGTGGFRNTEAFF.

This rearrangement joins TRBV18 to TRBJ1-1; D uncertain. Germline assignment: CDR1 KGHSH and CDR2 LQKENI. The CDR3 spans 12 residues. V lost 3 bases and J 5 bases, leaving 7 bases between the germline ends. The CDR3 DNA reads TGTGCCAGCTCACCCCCCGGGACTGAAGCTTTCTTT. It is translated as CASSPPGTEAFF.

The CDR3 protein is CAWRANSPLHF. CDR3 bases: TGTGCCTGGAGGGCCAATTCACCCCTCCACTTT. V usage is TRBV30 and J usage is TRBJ1-6; D ambiguous. The ends were cut back, 3 bases at V and 7 bases at J, with 4 bases in the middle. The germline V gene has CDR1 GTSNPN and CDR2 SVGIG (reference sequence). This CDR3 spans 11 amino acids.

CDR3 residues: CASSFRGTDTGELFF. The CDR3 DNA follows: TGTGCCAGCAGTTTCAGGGGGACGGACACCGGGGAGCTGTTTTTT. This sequence joins TRBV27 and TRBJ2-2; TRBD1 matches 7 bases. The J segment lost 3 bases and the V segment lost 3 bases, leaving 4 bases of the junction unmatched. The germline V gene has CDR1 MNHEY and CDR2 SMNVEV (reference sequence). This CDR3 is 15 amino acids long.

The chain links TRBV7-2 to TRBJ2-7; 10 positions agree with TRBD1. Losses at the gene ends were 4 bases for V and 4 bases for J; bases not matched to a gene: 4. The germline V gene has CDR1 SGHTA and CDR2 FQGNSA. The CDR3 runs to 14 residues. For the CDR3, the DNA is TGTGCCAGCAGCTCCAGACAGGGGGCATACGAGCAGTACTTC. Encoded protein: CASSSRQGAYEQYF.

This clone was detected a few times. The V and J genes are TRBV14 and TRBJ2-7; 7 nucleotides agree with TRBD1. The CDR3 runs to 13 residues. The V gene end was trimmed by 2 bases and the J gene end by 9 bases; junction bases not matched to a gene: 7. Germline V CDR1 and CDR2: SGHDN, FVKESK. The CDR3 spells CASSQSPGGVQYF. The CDR3 DNA reads as TGTGCCAGCAGCCAATCCCCAGGGGGTGTGCAGTACTTC.

This chain connects TRBV10-3 to TRBJ2-3; TRBD2 might be the D (7 bases). Germline V CDR1 and CDR2: ENHRY, SYGVKD. This CDR3 region has 13 residues. Trimming left V 11 bases short and J 6 bases short, with 18 bases between. The CDR3 loop reads CALSEGGRDTQYF. The CDR3 DNA reads as TGTGCCCTATCGGAGGGGGGGCGGGATACGCAGTATTTT.

To note about this clone: The sample carries other DNA sequences with the same CDR3. CDR3 amino acids: CASSLEGGGADTQYF. CDR3 bases: TGCGCCAGCAGCTTGGAGGGCGGGGGTGCAGATACGCAGTATTTT. The chain carries TRBV5-1 and TRBJ2-3, with 7 bases that match TRBD2. This CDR3 contains 15 residues. Germline CDR1 is SGHRS and CDR2 is YFSETQ. Germline trimming cut 0 bases from V and 4 bases from J; bases unmatched to any gene: 5.

V and J are TRBV6-5 and TRBJ2-5; D is perhaps TRBD2 (5 bases). Germline CDR1 reads MNHEY; CDR2 reads SVGAGI. Trimming pared 0 bases from V and 5 bases from J, leaving 13 bases between. The CDR3 length is 15 residues. The DNA of the CDR3 is TGTGCCAGCAGTTACTCCGGGCTCGGCGGGGAGACCCAGTACTTC. It yields the protein CASSYSGLGGETQYF.

The chain joins TRBV6-5 to TRBJ2-5; D gene ambiguous. Trimming removed 0 bases from V and 5 bases from J, with 13 bases in between. The CDR3 loop spans 15 amino acids. Germline CDR1 and CDR2: MNHEY and SVGAGI. CDR3 amino acids: CASSYSDRWLETQYF. The DNA for the CDR3 is TGTGCCAGCAGTTACTCAGATCGGTGGTTGGAGACCCAGTACTTC.